The T cell receptor (beta chain) under discussion was sequenced for a study of blood T cell repertoires in COVID-19. At the level of the study: Specimens from acute and convalescent COVID-19 originated in the United States, Italy and Spain. PBMCs, B-cell-depleted T cells, or T cells were the source of the cDNA or gDNA that made up the material.

As processed by the authors: Amplifying reference gene primers gave estimates of nucleated cell counts. The assay was immunoSEQ multiplex PCR, and TCRdb's table has in-frame clones only and misses some. The DNA gave D and trimming, while V, J and clone size come from that table. The sample contains tens of thousands of clones, around 82% of which appear only once. Trimming took 2 bases from V and 3 from J, leaving 6 bases between them. The CDR3 runs 13 residues. Germline assignment: CDR1 SGHDT and CDR2 YYEEEE. This clone showed up just a few times. The genes are TRBV5-6 and TRBJ1-3; D may be TRBD1 (5 bases). Sequencing input: peripheral blood. The TCR originated in a human donor in a cohort sampled during active COVID-19. CDR3 loop: CASSLGVGNTIYF. CDR3 nucleotides: TGTGCCAGCAGCTTAGGGGTTGGAAACACCATATATTTT.